Presented here are 4 T cell receptor beta chains from one specimen sequenced in a study of sequential checkpoint blockade in melanoma (dated by TCRdb to about 2019). Library prep was done by the immunoSEQ multiplex PCR assay. TCRdb obtained this table from immuneACCESS and retained in-frame rearrangements with V and J assigned. These tables miss some clones; where compared with another copy, unresolved V genes account for less than half of the shortfall, and the remainder is unexplained. For this sample the table gives some 700 clones, of which around 20% were detected only once. The ten largest clones add up to over 20% of the sample. The treatment or condition label, read with the paper, signifies: randomized to nivolumab then ipilimumab (arm A) or the reverse (arm B). This material consisted of tumor tissue (inferred from file names), taken from a patient given nivolumab and ipilimumab in sequence. The source of these receptors is a human donor with melanoma.

This clone was seen only a few times. J is TRBJ2-7 and V is TRBV30; D unresolved. Germline V CDR1 and CDR2: GTSNPN, SVGIG (reference sequence). The CDR3 has 14 residues. Trimming took off 0 bases at V and 2 bases at J, with 11 bases between the two ends. CDR3 sequence (DNA): TGTGCCTGGAGTGTGAATAAGGGTACCTACGAGCAGTACTTC. This gives the protein CAWSVNKGTYEQYF.

This clone was seen only a few times. V usage is TRBV9 and J usage is TRBJ2-5; D possibly corresponds to TRBD1 (6 bases). Germline lookup yields CDR1 SGDLS and CDR2 YYNGEE. V was pared by 7 bases and J by 7 bases, with 23 bases between. This CDR3 has 15 amino acids. The CDR3 spells CASGIMVGARGTQYF. CDR3 nucleotide sequence: TGTGCCAGCGGGATAATGGTGGGGGCACGGGGGACCCAGTACTTC. Based on the CDR3 plus reference TRBV9 and TRBJ2-5, the full variable domain is DSGVTQTPKHLITATGQRVTLRCSPRSGDLSVYWYQQSLDQGLQFLIQYYNGEERAKGNILERFSAQQFPDLHSELNLSSLELGDSALYFCASGIMVGARGTQYFGPGTRLLVL.

The chain couples TRBV18 to TRBJ1-5, with D possibly matching TRBD1 (5 bases). Germline lookup yields CDR1 KGHSH and CDR2 LQKENI. Trimming shortened V by 4 bases and J by 2 bases, and 9 bases separated the two germline ends. This CDR3 spans 14 amino acids. CDR3 sequence reads: CASSLGGGNQPQHF. The CDR3 DNA is TGTGCCAGCTCACTCGGGGGGGGCAATCAGCCCCAGCATTTT.

This chain connects TRBV19 to TRBJ2-3, with 7 nucleotides matching TRBD1. The CDR3 length is 13 residues. V gave up 7 bases and J gave up 2 bases; unmatched junction bases: 3. In germline, CDR1 is LNHDA, CDR2 SQIVND (reference sequence). The CDR3 region is CASKGQSTDTQYF. The CDR3 DNA reads TGTGCCAGTAAGGGACAGTCCACAGATACGCAGTATTTT.